This is a list of T cell receptor beta chains from one sample in a study of T cells after posttransplantation cyclophosphamide. Using immunoSEQ multiplex PCR, the repertoire was profiled, and TCRdb retains in-frame clones only, with some absent. The data hold some 13,000 clones, with around 86% observed a single time. The sample was memory CD4+ T cells sorted from PBMCs. Receptors were obtained from a man aged 45-65 years in good health, CMV-negative, and a related stem cell transplant donor. Both conserved end residues are part of each CDR3. D genes are given only for firm matches. Clone size appears in some rows only: once, few, many, or a class for an expanded clone.

clone_size	j_call	v_call	d_call	cdr3_aa	cdr3_nt
.	TRBJ2-7	TRBV4-1	TRBD2	CASSQVGLAGRRAYEQYF	TGCGCCAGCAGCCAAGTGGGGCTAGCGGGACGCCGGGCTTACGAGCAGTACTTC
.	TRBJ2-7	TRBV6-5	.	CASRGGSGRPYEQYF	TGTGCCAGCAGGGGGGGTAGCGGAAGACCCTACGAGCAGTACTTC
.	TRBJ1-3	TRBV7-9	.	CASTRTEAIYF	TGTGCCAGCACCCGGACAGAAGCCATATATTTT
once	TRBJ2-1	TRBV7-2	.	CASSAEGYYGGWFF	TGTGCCAGCAGCGCCGAAGGTTATTACGGAGGTTGGTTCTTC
.	TRBJ2-7	TRBV7-8	.	CASSIREGGNEQYF	TGTGCCAGCAGTATAAGGGAGGGGGGAAACGAGCAGTACTTC
once	TRBJ2-3	TRBV7-9	TRBD2	CASSLGLAGGPWDTQYF	TGTGCCAGCAGCTTAGGACTAGCGGGAGGACCGTGGGATACGCAGTATTTT
few	TRBJ2-7	TRBV2	TRBD1	CASTNRGYEQYF	TGTGCCAGCACCAACAGGGGTTACGAGCAGTACTTC
few	TRBJ2-7	TRBV7-3	TRBD1	CASSLTGQGGYEQYF	TGTGCCAGCAGCTTAACGGGACAGGGTGGCTACGAGCAGTACTTC
.	TRBJ2-3	TRBV4-2	TRBD2	CASSPGLTSTDTQYF	TGTGCCAGCAGCCCGGGACTAACTAGCACAGATACGCAGTATTTT
.	TRBJ2-1	TRBV18	TRBD2	CASSPGLVYNEQFF	TGTGCCAGCTCACCTGGACTAGTGTACAATGAGCAGTTCTTC
once	TRBJ1-1	TRBV7-6	.	CASSLTTGSLHANTEAFF	TGTGCCAGCAGCTTAACTACAGGGAGCCTTCACGCTAACACTGAAGCTTTCTTT
.	TRBJ1-3	TRBV19	TRBD1	CASSYTGGSSGNTIYF	TGTGCCAGTAGCTATACAGGGGGCAGCTCTGGAAACACCATATATTTT
.	TRBJ2-5	TRBV4-3	.	CASSQDMATQYF	TGCGCCAGCAGCCAAGATATGGCGACCCAGTACTTC
.	TRBJ2-7	TRBV11-2	TRBD1	CASSFPGTGREQYF	TGTGCCAGCAGCTTTCCAGGGACAGGGAGGGAGCAGTACTTC
.	TRBJ2-3	TRBV5-1	.	CASSSGTPTDTQYF	TGCGCCAGCAGCTCCGGGACTCCCACAGATACGCAGTATTTT
.	TRBJ1-2	TRBV2	.	CASSVRQIGGYTF	TGTGCCAGCAGTGTACGACAGATCGGGGGCTACACCTTC
.	TRBJ2-5	TRBV4-3	.	CASSQFRGVGETQYF	TGCGCCAGCAGCCAGTTTCGGGGAGTTGGAGAGACCCAGTACTTC
.	TRBJ2-2	TRBV5-6	.	CATSRRGGNTGELFF	TGTGCCACCTCTCGGAGGGGGGGGAACACCGGGGAGCTGTTTTTT
.	TRBJ2-7	TRBV11-3	TRBD1	CASSRGQGSSNEQYF	TGTGCCAGCAGCCGCGGACAGGGTAGTTCTAACGAGCAGTACTTC
.	TRBJ2-5	TRBV7-2	.	CASSQKYQETQYF	TGTGCCAGCAGCCAGAAATATCAAGAGACCCAGTACTTC
.	TRBJ1-5	TRBV19	.	CASSRDGRANQPQHF	TGTGCCAGTTCCAGAGACGGCAGGGCTAATCAGCCCCAGCATTTT
.	TRBJ1-2	TRBV4-1	TRBD1	CASSPGTGQGTWGYTF	TGCGCCAGCAGCCCAGGCACGGGACAGGGGACGTGGGGCTACACCTTC
.	TRBJ2-3	TRBV28	TRBD2	CASSFTGGENTQYF	TGTGCCAGCAGTTTTACGGGGGGGGAGAATACGCAGTATTTT
.	TRBJ2-6	TRBV2	.	CASSEGRTLRANVLTF	TGTGCCAGCAGTGAAGGGAGGACTCTGAGGGCCAACGTCCTGACTTTC
.	TRBJ2-7	TRBV4-1	TRBD2	CASSQSPSGTSYEQYF	TGCGCCAGCAGCCAAAGCCCCAGCGGGACTTCATACGAGCAGTACTTC
once	TRBJ1-1	TRBV7-2	.	CASSLAANTEAFF	TGTGCCAGCAGCTTAGCAGCGAACACTGAAGCTTTCTTT
.	TRBJ2-5	TRBV4-2	.	CASSRGGLETQYF	TGTGCCAGCAGCCGTGGGGGGTTGGAGACCCAGTACTTC
.	TRBJ2-3	TRBV27	.	CASSLLAYSTDTQYF	TGTGCCAGCAGTTTATTAGCCTATAGCACAGATACGCAGTATTTT
.	TRBJ1-2	TRBV29-1	TRBD1	CSAGDRSPRGYTF	TGCAGCGCTGGGGACAGATCGCCGAGGGGCTACACCTTC
.	TRBJ1-4	TRBV5-4	TRBD1	CASRPGGGSTNEKLFF	TGTGCCAGCAGGCCAGGGGGTGGTTCAACTAATGAAAAACTGTTTTTT
.	TRBJ2-7	TRBV2	.	CASSAQSYEQYF	TGTGCCAGCAGTGCGCAGTCCTACGAGCAGTACTTC
.	TRBJ2-1	TRBV5-6	.	CASSSDRSSYNEQFF	TGTGCCAGCAGCTCCGACAGGAGCTCCTACAATGAGCAGTTCTTC
.	TRBJ1-1	TRBV2	.	CASSEGWDTLRYTEAFF	TGTGCCAGCAGTGAAGGGTGGGACACTTTAAGGTACACTGAAGCTTTCTTT
.	TRBJ1-5	TRBV18	.	CASSPHLDQPQHF	TGTGCCAGCTCACCACACCTAGACCAGCCCCAGCATTTT
.	TRBJ2-2	TRBV19	TRBD2	CASSIGLAGGKITGELFF	TGTGCCAGTAGTATCGGACTAGCGGGGGGCAAAATCACCGGGGAGCTGTTTTTT
.	TRBJ2-6	TRBV2	.	CASGDIYSGANVLTF	TGTGCCAGCGGGGACATATACTCTGGGGCCAACGTCCTGACTTTC
once	TRBJ2-3	TRBV4-3	TRBD1	CASSRDRSADTQYF	TGCGCCAGCAGCCGGGACAGGAGCGCAGATACGCAGTATTTT
few	TRBJ1-5	TRBV15	.	CATSRDIILVRRGQPQHF	TGTGCCACCAGCAGAGATATAATATTGGTAAGGCGCGGTCAGCCCCAGCATTTT
.	TRBJ2-1	TRBV15	TRBD2	CATSRLAGGDDEQFF	TGTGCCACCAGCAGACTAGCGGGGGGGGACGATGAGCAGTTCTTC
.	TRBJ2-3	TRBV7-9	TRBD2	CASSLFQISGGLADTQYF	TGTGCCAGCAGCTTGTTCCAGATTAGCGGGGGGTTGGCAGATACGCAGTATTTT
.	TRBJ2-7	TRBV10-3	TRBD1	CAISNPGQGAREQYF	TGTGCCATCAGTAACCCGGGACAGGGGGCGCGGGAGCAGTACTTC
few	TRBJ2-7	TRBV15	TRBD1	CATSPGGVFSYEQYF	TGTGCCACCAGCCCAGGGGGCGTATTTTCCTACGAGCAGTACTTC
few	TRBJ2-1	TRBV14	.	CASSHLAYSEQFF	TGTGCCAGCAGCCATCTAGCGTATTCTGAGCAGTTCTTC
.	TRBJ2-1	TRBV7-2	.	CASSPRSGEQFF	TGTGCCAGCAGCCCCCGATCGGGTGAGCAGTTCTTC
.	TRBJ2-1	TRBV7-3	TRBD2	CASSLRAGGEWNEQFF	TGTGCCAGCAGCTTAAGGGCGGGAGGTGAGTGGAATGAGCAGTTCTTC
.	TRBJ1-1	TRBV27	TRBD1	CASSFTGTGRGTEAFF	TGTGCCAGCAGTTTTACCGGGACAGGCCGGGGGACTGAAGCTTTCTTT
.	TRBJ1-2	TRBV2	.	CASSEGNPNYGYTF	TGTGCCAGCAGTGAGGGCAACCCTAACTATGGCTACACCTTC
.	TRBJ1-5	TRBV7-9	.	CASSLADNQPQHF	TGTGCCAGCAGCCTCGCGGATAATCAGCCCCAGCATTTT
.	TRBJ1-4	TRBV5-1	TRBD1	CASSLAGTGSEKLFF	TGCGCCAGCAGCTTGGCTGGGACAGGGAGTGAAAAACTGTTTTTT
once	TRBJ1-5	TRBV19	.	CASRGAGSNQPQHF	TGTGCCAGTCGGGGGGCGGGGAGCAATCAGCCCCAGCATTTT
.	TRBJ2-7	TRBV6-1	.	CASLKQGGYYEQYF	TGTGCCAGCTTAAAGCAGGGAGGTTACTACGAGCAGTACTTC
.	TRBJ2-7	TRBV9	TRBD2	CASSSGRPYEQYF	TGTGCCAGCAGCTCCGGGAGGCCCTACGAGCAGTACTTC
.	TRBJ2-7	TRBV29-1	.	CSVSGSASSYEQYF	TGCAGCGTCTCGGGATCTGCGAGCTCCTACGAGCAGTACTTC
few	TRBJ1-2	TRBV11-2	.	CASSPNRESYGYTF	TGTGCCAGCAGCCCAAACAGGGAGTCTTATGGCTACACCTTC
few	TRBJ2-7	TRBV20-1	.	CSAREGRAEYF	TGCAGTGCTAGAGAGGGGAGAGCCGAGTACTTC
.	TRBJ2-7	TRBV11-3	.	CASSLDQGGSGSPNEQYF	TGTGCCAGCAGCTTAGATCAAGGGGGAAGCGGAAGCCCCAACGAGCAGTACTTC
.	TRBJ1-5	TRBV7-9	.	CASSSDSQPQHF	TGTGCCAGCAGCTCCGACTCCCAGCCCCAGCATTTT